This record looks at one T cell receptor (beta chain) sequence and its context. The sample is drawn from a study of blood T cell repertoires in COVID-19. Study information: From the United States, Italy and Spain came samples of acute and convalescent COVID-19. PBMCs, B-cell-depleted T cells, or T cells were the source of the cDNA or gDNA that made up the material.

As originally analysed: Cell counts per sample came from amplifying reference gene primers. Assay: immunoSEQ multiplex PCR; the TCRdb copy retains only in-frame clones and omits some. The V and J calls and clone size were taken over from that table, and D and trimming were inferred from the DNA. The sample consists of 120,000 to 150,000 clones, approximately 85% of them appearing once. J lost 4 bases, V lost 3 bases, and 5 bases had no gene match. The V gene's germline CDR1 is SGDLS and CDR2 YYNGEE. The CDR3 is made up of 15 amino acids. The chain uses TRBV9 and TRBJ1-5; 9 nucleotides agree with TRBD1. Sequencing was performed on peripheral blood. This sequence originates from a man over 45 with acute or convalescent COVID-19. CDR3 in amino acids: CASSATGTGNQPQHF. The CDR3 DNA reads TGTGCCAGCAGCGCAACCGGGACAGGGAATCAGCCCCAGCATTTT.